This TCR beta chain was sequenced in a study of T cells after yellow fever vaccination. CDR3 length: 14 residues. Germline V gene sequence: CDR1 SGHRS, CDR2 YFSETQ. Deletions cut 2 bases from V and 9 bases from J, with 15 bases between. Of note for this clonotype: The antigen is unknown.

The study made its TCR cDNA through 5'RACE template switching. That step introduced a universal primer site along with UMIs. A single record per CDR3 protein comes from TCRdb applying MiXCR to the 5' RACE reads. The sample yields some 350,000 distinct CDR3 sequences, approximately 4% seen once. General study points: Across the CD4 and CD8 compartments, a small share of clonotypes was present in both. Contaminants from the bulk population, in the form of abundant clonotypes, could be found in FACS-sorted repertoires. Booster sampling recovered most clones from primary vaccination (approximately 97% CD4, approximately 88% CD8).

The material was PBMCs, obtained 5 days after the yellow fever booster vaccination. This clonotype originated in a man in his late teens or twenties who received the YFV17D yellow fever vaccine. The chain couples TRBV5-1 to TRBJ2-1, with D unclear. Here the CDR3 DNA reads TGCGCCAGCAGCTTTTCAGTCCCGCCAAGTGAGCAGTTCTTC. Amino acids: CASSFSVPPSEQFF.